The 6 T cell receptor beta chains below were found in one sample sequenced in a study of T cells after yellow fever vaccination. TCRdb called the 5' RACE reads again in MiXCR, with one record for every CDR3 protein. The repertoire consists of around 310,000 distinct CDR3 sequences, with over 3.5% occurring once and the leading ten covering roughly a fifth. The starting material was PBMCs, obtained 15 days after the yellow fever booster vaccination. These receptors all stem from a man aged 18-30 years who received the YFV17D yellow fever vaccine.

This clonotype was counted at least ten times. The chain employs TRBV4-2 and TRBJ2-3, with 8 bases matching TRBD1. V shed 0 bases, J shed 3 bases, and the junction held 11 bases outside the gene matches. The CDR3 has 18 amino acids. Germline loops: CDR1 LGHNA, CDR2 YNFKEQ. The CDR3 coding sequence is TGTGCCAGCAGCCAAGAGCAGCAGACAGGGGAGGTAACAGATACGCAGTATTTT. As protein: CASSQEQQTGEVTDTQYF.

This clonotype has more than one count but fewer than ten. The chain joins TRBV20-1 to TRBJ1-1; the D gene is possibly TRBD1 (6 bases). The CDR3 sequence is 14 residues long. Trimming pared 2 bases from V and 4 bases from J, leaving 14 bases between. Germline V gene sequence: CDR1 DFQATT, CDR2 SNEGSKA (reference sequence). The CDR3 DNA follows: TGCAGTGCTAGATCGGGGGCAGGTAGCACTGAAGCTTTCTTT. Its protein is CSARSGAGSTEAFF.

This clonotype was found many times. CDR3: CASRDSLNTEAFF. The DNA for the CDR3 is TGTGCCAGCAGGGACAGTCTGAACACTGAAGCTTTCTTT. V usage is TRBV12-3 or TRBV12-4 and J usage is TRBJ1-1; a weak D match, TRBD1 (6 bases). The CDR3 loop spans 13 amino acids. V lost 6 bases, J lost 0 bases, and 8 bases lay in between.

This clonotype has just a few counts. V gene TRBV6-5 combines with J gene TRBJ2-1, with TRBD2 identical over 10 bases. The CDR3 is made up of 15 amino acids. V trimming: 2 bases; J trimming: 4 bases; junction bases outside the gene matches: 2. The germline V gene encodes CDR1 MNHEY and CDR2 SVGAGI. The CDR3 sequence: CASSYGLAAYNEQFF. Here the CDR3 DNA reads TGTGCCAGCAGTTACGGACTAGCGGCTTACAATGAGCAGTTCTTC.

This clonotype was seen a handful of times. The rearrangement links TRBV7-7 to TRBJ2-3, with D perhaps TRBD1 or TRBD2 (5 bases each). Trimming cost V 5 bases and J 2 bases, with 11 bases left between them. Germline V CDR1 and CDR2: SSHAT, FNYEAQ (reference sequence). The CDR3 is 14 amino acids. Written as DNA, the CDR3 is TGTGCCAGCAGCGCCACCGGGGCCACAGATACGCAGTATTTT. It specifies CASSATGATDTQYF.

This clonotype was picked up a small number of times. The chain carries TRBV20-1 and TRBJ1-2, with D perhaps matching TRBD1 (6 bases). V lost 0 bases and J 1 base, leaving 12 bases between the germline ends. The CDR3 totals 15 residues. CDR1 is DFQATT and CDR2 is SNEGSKA in the germline V gene (reference sequence). CDR3: CSARDMTGHNYGYTF. CDR3 sequence (DNA): TGCAGTGCTAGAGATATGACAGGTCATAACTATGGCTACACCTTC.